The clone carrying this T cell receptor beta chain has a handful of counts. What it binds is not known. This sample stems from a study of T cells after yellow fever vaccination. Study findings and constraints: Shared CD4/CD8 clonotypes were a small share, likely from convergent recombination. Abundant bulk-population clonotypes could contaminate the FACS-sorted repertoires.

This CDR3 has 18 residues. V trimming: 6 bases; J trimming: 1 base; junction bases outside the gene matches: 11. Per germline, CDR1 ENHRY and CDR2 SYGVKD. TCRdb passed the 5' RACE reads through MiXCR, listing each CDR3 protein once. This table holds a few hundred thousand distinct CDR3 sequences, roughly 3.9% found once. The V and J genes are TRBV10-3 and TRBJ2-2; TRBD1 matches at 10 bases. The sequenced sample was PBMCs, obtained 5 days after the yellow fever booster vaccination. The receptor comes from a man younger than 35 who received the YFV17D yellow fever vaccine. CDR3 sequence (DNA): TGTGCCATCAGACCGGGACAGGGGAGACGGGGGAACACCGGGGAGCTGTTTTTT. Protein product: CAIRPGQGRRGNTGELFF.